The present entry profiles one T cell receptor (beta chain) with its context. Its antigen remains unidentified. The V and J ends lost 8 bases and 5 bases respectively, with 13 bases between them. This CDR3 region has 13 residues. Germline loops: CDR1 MGHDK, CDR2 SYGVNS. Profiling relied on immunoSEQ multiplex PCR, and the TCRdb table lists in-frame clones only, not all of them. The data contain 2,500,000 or so clones, about nine tenths of them singletons. The source of the sample is a study of shared clonotypes between healthy human individuals. Study-level findings and limits: Clonotype sharing across a few donors was observed for roughly 5% of naive CD4 clonotypes.

The sequence came from a man aged 18-30 years in good health. Some clones in this sample may be carry-over from other donors' samples. The sample was naive CD4+ T cells from PBMCs. The subset was: CD45RA+ positively selected. The V call is TRBV25-1, the J call TRBJ2-1, with D maybe TRBD1 (6 bases). This CDR3 is CASARDNNNEQFF. The CDR3 bases are TGTGCCAGCGCCAGGGACAACAACAATGAGCAGTTCTTC.